This T cell receptor beta chain was sequenced for a study of blood T cell repertoires in COVID-19. Looking at the study overall: Sites across the United States, Italy and Spain contributed samples from acute and convalescent COVID-19. PBMCs, B-cell-depleted T cells, or T cells provided the cDNA or gDNA that made up the material.

This CDR3 has 17 amino acids. The V gene lost 2 bases and the J gene lost 0 bases, with 14 bases spanning the gap. Per germline, CDR1 KGHSH and CDR2 LQKENI. Per the study methods: Estimation of nucleated cell counts relied on the amplification of reference gene primers. Method: immunoSEQ multiplex PCR; TCRdb's copy keeps in-frame clones and lacks some. V, J and clone size derive from that table, while D and trimming were established from the DNA sequence. The sample lists more than 100,000 clones; 86% were seen once. Specimen: peripheral blood. The origin of this receptor is a man aged 35 to 55 with acute or convalescent COVID-19. The genes are TRBV18 and TRBJ1-3; D remains unclear. The CDR3 DNA sequence: TGTGCCAGCTCACCAGGCGAGTCCCGACTCTCTGGAAACACCATATATTTT. Translating it yields CASSPGESRLSGNTIYF.